Detailed here is one TCR beta chain. The target antigen is unknown. Other DNA sequences in this specimen translate into the identical CDR3. This sample is drawn from a study of shared clonotypes between healthy human individuals. General study findings and limits: A reduction in generation probabilities was seen for non-shared clonotypes relative to those shared by all four donors.

The germline V gene has CDR1 ENHRY and CDR2 SYGVKD. After removal of 0 bases from V and 4 bases from J, the junction contained 3 bases not matched to a gene. This CDR3 region has 15 residues. Study processing details: Filtering differed since immunoSEQ provided only junctions, with no quality scores. Some clones are missing from TCRdb's copy, which holds only in-frame ones; the method was immunoSEQ multiplex PCR. That table furnishes V, J and clone size, whereas the DNA furnished D and trimming. This sample has roughly 2 million clones, with under 97% found just once. The clonotype was recovered from a man between 18 and 29 years old in good health. V usage is TRBV10-3 and J usage is TRBJ2-1; 7 bases fit TRBD2. Sequenced sample: naive CD4+ T cells sorted from blood. Described subset: CD45RA+ positively selected. The CDR3 is CAISESGGGYNEQFF. The CDR3 DNA follows: TGTGCCATCAGTGAGTCTGGCGGGGGTTACAATGAGCAGTTCTTC.